This TCR beta chain was identified during a study of T cells in localized non-small cell lung cancer. General study results and limits: Heterogeneity stays possible, as sequencing covered only one tumor region. Elevated circulating T cell density in blood was associated with longer overall survival.

Here immunoSEQ multiplex PCR was the method, and the copy in TCRdb shows in-frame clones only, minus some. The sample includes about 1,400 clones, roughly 23% of them seen just once. This clone ranks as medium-sized. The target antigen is unknown. The specimen comprised lung tumor tissue, sampled before any cancer treatment. This TCR derives from a male donor at least 60 years old with stage III lung adenocarcinoma.

Here the CDR3 DNA reads TGTGCCAGCAGTGAAGGGAACACAGATACGCAGTATTTT. Amino acids: CASSEGNTDTQYF. The gene calls are TRBV6-1 and TRBJ2-3; D uncertain. The CDR3 contains 13 residues. Per the germline V gene, CDR1 is MNHNS and CDR2 is SASEGT. The V end was cut by 1 base, the J end by 2 bases, with 4 bases between.